This TCR beta chain is from a study of blood T cells in healthy people across ages (dated by TCRdb to 2013 to 2016). Notes on the research overall: In model experiments, template switching captured roughly one uniquely barcoded TCR beta cDNA molecule for every two T cells. Two additional independent replicas of 1 million unique cDNA reads from the same blood draw were analyzed for two donors (one aged 18 to 29 and one aged 80 or older). The study measured age-related changes in TCR beta repertoire diversity using deep sequencing normalized with unique cDNA molecular identifiers. The donors were split into four age groups: young (average 16 years), middle-aged (about 40), aged (approximately 60) and long-lived (roughly 77). Donors of different ages were randomly distributed across sequencing lanes to avoid experimental bias. What the authors observed across the whole study: Because profiling used bulk unsorted PBMCs, naive and antigen-experienced compartments could not be compared conclusively. Because the CMV infection status of the donors was unknown, age-related changes in expanded clonotypes may potentially have been confounded. Estimates of total diversity from one million sequenced T cells were regarded as lower bounds and underestimates. A strong correlation was found between observed TCR beta diversity and the percentage of naive T cells measured by flow cytometry. Compared with the aged group, the long-lived group had more naive CD4+ T cells, fewer expanded clones and increased TCR diversity, suggesting age selection. As age increased, observed TCR beta diversity per million T cells dropped in a roughly linear way, and a significant reduction was already evident by age about 40.

Donors were around 37 systemically healthy Caucasian individuals from Russia aged roughly 6 to 95 years. Each donor gave 8.5 to 10 milliliters of peripheral blood, collected into EDTA-treated Vacutainer tubes. PBMCs were isolated by Ficoll-Paque density-gradient centrifugation, with at least 6.5 million obtained per sample. Total RNA, at least 6 micrograms per sample, was extracted from PBMCs with Trizol reagent. Naive CD45RAhigh/CD27high T cell percentages were measured by flow cytometry on a PBMC aliquot from every donor. Taken from cysteine to phenylalanine, the CDR3 has 13 residues. Left in the record is the CDR3 DNA by itself, 39 bases read in frame from the first base. To prepare the library, 5' RACE was applied. Sequencing was carried out with an Illumina HiSeq 2500. A second roughly 6 to 12 cycle PCR used a sample-barcoded 5' primer and a J-beta primer mix. Each TCR beta cDNA molecule received a unique molecular identifier from a template-switch 5' adaptor carrying 12 random nucleotides. Each sample yielded at least 3 million CDR3-containing paired-end reads. All of the RNA was converted into first-strand cDNA using the Mint cDNA synthesis kit, with a TRBC-specific oligonucleotide serving as the primer. All cDNA was treated with uracil-DNA glycosylase and then went through a first 18-cycle PCR with the universal primers M1SS and BC2_uni_R. As for the authors' bioinformatics: Each sample was normalized by randomly selecting 1 million high-quality reads, each carrying a distinct molecular identifier. Reads sharing molecular identifiers were discarded rather than binned into consensus sequences. MiTCR, with a Q25 quality threshold and the strictest error-elimination algorithm, was used for CDR3 identification, clonotype clustering and error correction. A nonparametric unseen species model with Euler transformation was used to estimate lower-bound total TCR beta diversity. Using fastp trimming at Q25 and MiXCR clonotype assembly, TCRdb reanalyzed the public sequencing data and kept in-frame beta chains. Identical CDR3 protein sequences are pooled into one entry, listed with their most common genes and DNA. TCRdb, not the authors, supplied the V and J calls. Counted in this sample were 1.5 million to 2 million distinct CDR3 sequences; around 50% of them appeared once. The ten biggest clones cover 2.1% of the sample.

Turning to this clonotype: The clone's antigen remains unknown. A read error is possible here, since a much larger clone lies one base away.

The sample was blood. The sequence came from a woman aged 35 to 49 in good health. The sequence joins TRBV12-3 or TRBV12-4 to TRBJ2-4, with the D segment identity uncertain. The CDR3 loop reads CASGFRSKNIQYF. The nucleotide sequence reads as follows: TGTGCCAGCGGTTTTAGGTCCAAAAACATTCAGTACTTC.